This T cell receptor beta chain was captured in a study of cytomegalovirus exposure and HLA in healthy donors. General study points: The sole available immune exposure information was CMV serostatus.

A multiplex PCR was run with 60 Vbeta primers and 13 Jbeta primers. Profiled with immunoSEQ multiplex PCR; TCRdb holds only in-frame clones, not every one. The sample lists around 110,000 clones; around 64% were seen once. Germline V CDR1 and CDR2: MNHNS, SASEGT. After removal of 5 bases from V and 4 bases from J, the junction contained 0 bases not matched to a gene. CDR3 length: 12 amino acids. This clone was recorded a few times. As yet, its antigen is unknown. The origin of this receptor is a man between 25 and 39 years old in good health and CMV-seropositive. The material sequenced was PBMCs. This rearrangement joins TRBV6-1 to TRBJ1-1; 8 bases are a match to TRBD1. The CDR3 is CASSTGGTEAFF. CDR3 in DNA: TGTGCCAGCAGTACAGGGGGCACTGAAGCTTTCTTT.